The 15 T cell receptor beta chains in this list originate from one sample, sequenced in a study of control samples from healthy donors and cancer patients. Profiled with immunoSEQ multiplex PCR; TCRdb holds only in-frame clones, not every one. The sample has approximately 100,000 clones, 90% seen once. The sequencing sample was made of blood. The receptors shown here come from a woman in her late teens or twenties in good health.

The chain has TRBV11-2 and TRBJ1-2, with D possibly matching TRBD1 (5 bases). V dropped 1 base and J dropped 4 bases, with 10 bases sitting between them. The CDR3 sequence is 14 residues long. Germline V gene data show CDR1 as SGHAT and CDR2 as FQNNGV. The chain's CDR3 is CASSLGGDSYGYTF. CDR3 DNA sequence: TGTGCCAGCAGCTTAGGGGGAGACAGCTATGGCTACACCTTC.

In its sample, this clone was seen once. The chain joins TRBV9 to TRBJ1-1; D gene unclear. The germline CDR1 and CDR2 sequences are SGDLS and YYNGEE. Trimming removed 0 bases from V and 1 base from J, with 4 bases in between. The CDR3 is made up of 13 amino acids. This CDR3 reads CASSVAPNTEAFF. The CDR3 region has the DNA TGTGCCAGCAGCGTAGCTCCGAACACTGAAGCTTTCTTT.

This chain connects TRBV12-5 to TRBJ2-7; 7 bases map to TRBD1. V shed 6 bases, J shed 2 bases, and the junction held 7 bases outside the gene matches. The CDR3 spans 14 residues. Germline V gene lookup returns CDR1 LGHNT and CDR2 FRNRAP. This CDR3 is CASGPTGETYEQYF. CDR3 bases: TGTGCTAGTGGCCCAACAGGGGAAACCTACGAGCAGTACTTC.

For the CDR3, the DNA is TGTGCCAGCATAACGGGCAGGGGACTAACTGGGGAGCTGTTTTTT. This sequence encodes CASITGRGLTGELFF. This rearrangement joins TRBV5-5 to TRBJ2-2, with D possibly TRBD2 on 7 matching bases. Germline V CDR1 and CDR2: SGHKS, YYEKEE (reference sequence). The CDR3 is 15 amino acids. The germline V and J ends were trimmed by 6 bases and 8 bases, with 20 bases remaining between them.

This clone was seen only a few times. The rearrangement uses TRBV5-1 and TRBJ2-7; maybe TRBD1 (6 bases). CDR3 length: 14 residues. Germline-derived CDR1 and CDR2 are SGHRS and YFSETQ. V lost 4 bases and J lost 3, with 14 bases in between. The CDR3 is CASSVGTQYYEQYF. In DNA form, the CDR3 reads TGCGCCAGCAGCGTCGGGACACAGTACTACGAGCAGTACTTC.

The V call is TRBV5-1, the J call TRBJ2-3, with a weak D call TRBD1 (5 bases). This CDR3 comprises 13 residues. V dropped 3 bases and J dropped 6 bases, with 11 bases sitting between them. Germline V gene lookup returns CDR1 SGHRS and CDR2 YFSETQ. The CDR3 nucleotides are TGCGCCAGCAGCTCGAACCAGGGCGATACGCAGTATTTT. This encodes CASSSNQGDTQYF.

The V call is TRBV2, the J call TRBJ2-1; D may match TRBD1 or TRBD2 (6 bases each). The CDR3 sequence is 15 residues long. The ends were cut back, 4 bases at V and 7 bases at J, with 17 bases in the middle. The V gene's germline CDR1 is SNHLY and CDR2 FYNNEI. Here the CDR3 reads CASSVLGGEGNEQFF. The CDR3 DNA sequence: TGTGCCAGCAGTGTGTTGGGGGGCGAGGGGAATGAGCAGTTCTTC.

V gene TRBV29-1 combines with J gene TRBJ1-5; TRBD1 agrees at 8 bases. The CDR3 loop spans 13 amino acids. In germline, CDR1 is SQVTM, CDR2 ANQGSEA. J lost 0 bases, V lost 6 bases, and 1 base had no gene match. The chain's CDR3 is CSVTGDSNQPQHF. The CDR3 DNA reads as TGCAGCGTGACAGGGGATAGCAATCAGCCCCAGCATTTT.

This chain connects TRBV7-9 to TRBJ1-2; the D gene is possibly TRBD1 (5 bases). V was cut by 5 bases and J by 3 bases, with 10 bases left in between. CDR3 length: 13 amino acids. The germline gives CDR1 SEHNR, CDR2 FQNEAQ (reference sequence). CDR3 sequence reads: CASSVPGYYGYTF. In DNA, the CDR3 is TGTGCCAGCAGCGTTCCAGGGTACTATGGCTACACCTTC.

The chain is built from TRBV6-5 and TRBJ1-1; D possibly corresponds to TRBD1 (5 bases). V lost 4 bases, J lost 6 bases, and 18 bases lay in between. Looked up from germline, CDR1 is MNHEY and CDR2 is SVGAGI. The CDR3 has 15 residues. The CDR3 DNA reads TGTGCCAGCAGTTCCCCCCCAGGGAGGCCCCCTGAAGCTTTCTTT. It yields the protein CASSSPPGRPPEAFF.

In this sample, this clone turned up a few times. The V and J genes are TRBV11-3 and TRBJ2-3, with unresolved D. The CDR3 has 14 residues. V shed 4 bases and J shed 1 base, with 9 bases lying between them. Per germline, CDR1 SGHNT and CDR2 YENEEA. In DNA, the CDR3 is TGTGCCAGCAGCTCCGGATCTGGCACAGATACGCAGTATTTT. This gives the protein CASSSGSGTDTQYF. Supplemented by reference TRBV11-3 and TRBJ2-3, the full variable domain reads EAGVVQSPRYKIIEKKQPVAFWCNPISGHNTLYWYLQNLGQGPELLIRYENEEAVDDSQLPKDRFSAERLKGVDSTLKIQPAELGDSAVYLCASSSGSGTDTQYFGPGTRLTVL.

The chain carries TRBV24-1 and TRBJ2-7; D possibly corresponds to TRBD2 (7 bases). Germline V lookup: CDR1 KGHDR, CDR2 SFDVKD. The CDR3 loop spans 15 amino acids. Trimming cost V 9 bases and J 0 bases, with 17 bases left between them. The CDR3 sequence is CATPYGGAISYEQYF. CDR3 nucleotides: TGTGCCACCCCGTATGGGGGGGCGATCTCCTACGAGCAGTACTTC.

This sequence joins TRBV7-9 and TRBJ1-2; D is ambiguous. V shed 4 bases and J shed 3 bases, with 18 bases lying between them. Germline values: CDR1 SEHNR, CDR2 FQNEAQ (reference sequence). This CDR3 region has 16 residues. The CDR3 sequence: CASSSNGGRTHYGYTF. CDR3 nucleotides: TGTGCCAGCAGCTCCAATGGCGGCAGGACTCACTATGGCTACACCTTC. The full variable domain, rest sourced from reference TRBV7-9 and TRBJ1-2, is DTGVSQNPRHKITKRGQNVTFRCDPISEHNRLYWYRQTLGQGPEFLTYFQNEAQLEKSRLLSDRFSAERPKGSFSTLEIQRTEQGDSAMYLCASSSNGGRTHYGYTFGSGTRLTVV.

The chain has TRBV10-2 and TRBJ1-2; D remains ambiguous. Trimming pared 6 bases from V and 2 bases from J, leaving 7 bases between. The CDR3 has 12 residues. Germline values: CDR1 WSHSY, CDR2 SAAADI. The DNA of the CDR3 is TGCGCCAGCAGGAAGGAGAACTATGGCTACACCTTC. It specifies CASRKENYGYTF.

The chain uses TRBV3-1 (or the pseudogene TRBV3-2) and TRBJ2-5; TRBD2 matches 8 bases. Germline loops: CDR1 LGHDT, CDR2 YNNKEL (reference sequence). Germline trimming cut 2 bases from V and 4 bases from J; bases unmatched to any gene: 9. This CDR3 spans 16 amino acids. CDR3 bases: TGTGCCAGCAGCCAACCTACCGGGGGGGCGGCAGAGACCCAGTACTTC. Translated: CASSQPTGGAAETQYF.